These 2 T cell receptor beta chains share one sample of origin, sequenced in a study of shared clonotypes between healthy human individuals. Assay used: immunoSEQ multiplex PCR; TCRdb lists only in-frame clones, some missing. The sample lists some 2,000,000 clones, less than 95% occurring once. CD45RO-negative, CCR7-positively selected cells formed the naive CD8 fraction, excluding terminally differentiated effector memory CD45RA+ cells. Sequenced sample: naive CD8+ T cells sorted from blood. These receptor sequences come from a man between 18 and 29 years old in good health.

This clone was detected only once. This chain joins TRBV28 and TRBJ2-5; 10 bases fit TRBD1. V was clipped by 3 bases and J by 5 bases; unmatched bases: 15. Germline lookup yields CDR1 MDHEN and CDR2 SYDVKM. The CDR3 is 18 amino acids. The CDR3 sequence: CASSFPFVYDRGPETQYF. The CDR3 nucleotides are TGTGCCAGCAGTTTTCCTTTTGTTTATGACAGGGGGCCGGAGACCCAGTACTTC.

V is TRBV29-1 and J is TRBJ2-7; 11 bases are a match to TRBD2. This CDR3 is 16 amino acids long. The V gene's germline CDR1 is SQVTM and CDR2 ANQGSEA. Trimming at V came to 6 bases and at J to 1 base, leaving 11 bases not matched to a gene. The CDR3 DNA is TGCAGCGTGAGGGATATACTAGCGGGAGCGTCCTACGAGCAGTACTTC. It codes for CSVRDILAGASYEQYF.